The 30 T cell receptor beta chains below come from one sample, sequenced in a study of T cell clonality in common variable immunodeficiency. The study, taken as a whole, reports: Reportedly, TCR beta sequences from common variable immunodeficiency showed fewer deletions and N-nucleotide insertions.

Clones were read by immunoSEQ multiplex PCR, and TCRdb kept only the in-frame ones, dropping some. Altogether some 42,000 clones were found in the sample, and no singletons occur. These receptors lack a known antigen. Sequenced input: peripheral blood mononuclear cells. The origin of the receptors is a human donor with common variable immunodeficiency.

A remark on this clone: With the read ending 3 residues before the CDR3 end, the germline J gene is used to fill in that end. J is TRBJ2-7 and V is TRBV5-6; maybe TRBD2 (6 bases). Germline V CDR1 and CDR2: SGHDT, YYEEEE. The CDR3 sequence is 15 residues long. Trimming removed 4 bases from V and 6 bases from J, with 20 bases in between. The CDR3 DNA, read in part, is TGTGCCAGCAGCCCATGGCCGGGGGTCGAGGGCGAG. It is translated as CASSPWPGVEGE. In full, the CDR3 reads CASSPWPGVEGEQYF.

Comments on this clone: The read comes to an end 3 residues before the CDR3 does, leaving the germline J gene to fill in the end. This chain joins TRBV19 and TRBJ1-1, with 12 bases fitting TRBD1. V lost 6 bases to trimming and J lost 4 bases; unmatched junction nucleotides: 9. CDR1 is LNHDA and CDR2 is SQIVND in the germline V gene (reference sequence). CDR3 size: 16 residues. The CDR3 reads CASRPEGTGGFTEAFF. Incomplete CDR3 DNA: TGTGCCAGTAGACCCGAGGGGACAGGGGGCTTCACTGAA.

CDR3 DNA, as far as it was read: TGTGCCAGCAGCTCGTTTGTAGATACG. It yields the protein CASSSFVDT. The CDR3 in its entirety is CASSSFVDTQYF. The chain has TRBV7-2 and TRBJ2-3; D unclear. The sequenced fragment ends 3 residues before the CDR3 boundary, so the rest is inferred from the germline J gene. The CDR3 spans 12 residues. Germline CDR1 SGHTA, CDR2 FQGNSA. V was clipped by 4 bases and J by 5 bases, with 7 bases between them.

This clone was counted between two and nine times. The observed sequence ends 3 residues before the CDR3 terminus, with the missing tail filled in from the germline J gene. J is TRBJ2-2 and V is TRBV18, with 8 bases lining up with TRBD2. There are 16 residues in the CDR3. V lost 3 bases to trimming and J lost 0 bases; unmatched junction nucleotides: 3. Germline V CDR1 and CDR2: KGHSH, LQKENI. The part of the CDR3 DNA that was read is TGTGCCAGCTCACCTAAAGCGGGGGCGAACACCGGGGAG. Translated, it gives CASSPKAGANTGE. The full CDR3 is CASSPKAGANTGELFF. Full variable domain (outside the CDR3, taken from reference TRBV18 and TRBJ2-2): NAGVMQNPRHLVRRRGQEARLRCSPMKGHSHVYWYRQLPEEGLKFMVYLQKENIIDESGMPKERFSAEFPKEGPSILRIQQVVRGDSAAYFCASSPKAGANTGELFFGEGSRLTVL.

This clone has a handful of counts. The sequence runs out 3 residues before the end of the CDR3; the remainder is reconstructed from the germline J gene. This chain uses TRBV19 with TRBJ2-5, with D perhaps matching TRBD1 or TRBD2 (7 bases each). The CDR3 is 15 residues long. V dropped 0 bases and J dropped 3 bases, with 11 bases sitting between them. Germline V gene data show CDR1 as LNHDA and CDR2 as SQIVND (reference sequence). The CDR3 is CASSIEQGREETQYF. The CDR3 DNA, read in part, is TGTGCCAGTAGTATAGAACAGGGGAGGGAAGAGACC.

This clone came up many times. From the germline J gene comes the end of the CDR3, since the read stops 3 residues before it. This rearrangement joins TRBV7-9 to TRBJ1-1, with 7 bases aligning to TRBD1. The CDR3 runs 14 residues. V trimming: 0 bases; J trimming: 4 bases; junction bases outside the gene matches: 2. Germline lookup yields CDR1 SEHNR and CDR2 FQNEAQ (reference sequence). The part of the CDR3 DNA that was read is TGTGCCAGCAGCTTAGCGGCAGGGGGCACTGAA. This sequence encodes CASSLAAGGTE. The full CDR3 reads CASSLAAGGTEAFF. The full variable domain, completed using reference TRBV7-9 and TRBJ1-1, is DTGVSQNPRHKITKRGQNVTFRCDPISEHNRLYWYRQTLGQGPEFLTYFQNEAQLEKSRLLSDRFSAERPKGSFSTLEIQRTEQGDSAMYLCASSLAAGGTEAFFGQGTRLTVV.

This clone has only a few counts. With the read ending 3 residues before the CDR3 end, the germline J gene is used to fill in that end. The chain is built from TRBV11-2 and TRBJ2-7; D perhaps matches TRBD1 (6 bases). Germline lookup yields CDR1 SGHAT and CDR2 FQNNGV. The V gene lost 0 bases and the J gene lost 3 bases, with 12 bases spanning the gap. This CDR3 comprises 15 residues. CDR3 sequence reads: CASSLETGSRYEQYF. CDR3 DNA, as far as it was read: TGTGCCAGCAGCTTAGAAACAGGGAGTCGCTACGAG.

The sample holds many counts of this clone. Read data end 3 residues before the CDR3 end; the end is taken from the germline J gene. The V gene is TRBV10-3, the J gene TRBJ2-1; perhaps TRBD1 as D (5 bases). The germline V and J ends were trimmed by 5 bases and 2 bases, with 10 bases remaining between them. The CDR3 has 14 residues. Per germline, CDR1 ENHRY and CDR2 SYGVKD. CDR3 amino acids: CAISFGQAYNEQFF. CDR3 bases read: TGTGCCATCAGTTTTGGACAAGCCTACAATGAG.

This clone was counted many times. The read terminates 3 residues before the CDR3 end, so the remaining end is supplied by the germline J gene. This chain uses TRBV30 with TRBJ1-1; D not resolved. Trimming removed 0 bases at V and 3 bases at J, with 8 bases between. The CDR3 runs to 13 residues. CDR1 is GTSNPN and CDR2 is SVGIG in the germline V gene (reference sequence). Here the CDR3 reads CAWSVAGYTEAFF. Partial CDR3 DNA: TGTGCCTGGAGTGTAGCGGGCTACACTGAA.

This clone was detected a few times. The read finishes 3 residues shy of the CDR3 end, and the germline J gene is used to complete it. The chain is built from TRBV2 and TRBJ2-7, with D perhaps TRBD1 (6 bases). V shed 6 bases and J shed 4 bases, with 10 bases lying between them. Germline CDR1 reads SNHLY; CDR2 reads FYNNEI. The CDR3 consists of 12 residues. This CDR3 reads CASRGQAYEQYF. Incomplete CDR3 DNA: TGTGCCAGCAGGGGACAAGCGTACGAG.

The sample holds a few counts of this clone. The observed sequence ends 3 residues before the CDR3 terminus, with the missing tail filled in from the germline J gene. The chain couples TRBV6-1 to TRBJ2-7; 9 nucleotides line up with TRBD1. The CDR3 is made up of 15 amino acids. Trimming took 4 bases from V and 6 from J; bases not matched to a gene: 10. In germline, CDR1 is MNHNS, CDR2 SASEGT. CDR3 bases read: TGTGCCAGCAGTGCATCCGGGACAGGGCTTAGCGAG. Amino acids: CASSASGTGLSE. The entire CDR3 reads CASSASGTGLSEQYF.

This clone was seen more than once but under ten times. The DNA ends 3 residues before the CDR3 does, and the rest of the CDR3 is filled in from the germline J gene. The chain carries TRBV18 and TRBJ1-3; D unresolved. The germline CDR1 and CDR2 sequences are KGHSH and LQKENI. This CDR3 is 15 amino acids long. V gave up 3 bases and J gave up 0 bases, with 9 bases separating them. The CDR3 loop is CASSPRTVSGNTIYF. Partial CDR3 DNA: TGTGCCAGCTCACCTCGGACTGTCTCTGGAAACACC.

To note about this clone: The read halts 3 residues ahead of the CDR3 end, with the missing end drawn from the germline J gene. The chain employs TRBV19 and TRBJ1-3; 7 bases are a match to TRBD1. The CDR3 totals 13 residues. The germline gives CDR1 LNHDA, CDR2 SQIVND (reference sequence). V shed 5 bases and J 9 bases; nucleotides not matched to a gene: 7. The covered CDR3 bases are TGTGCCAGTAGTTCGGGACAGTATTCCACC. Translated, it gives CASSSGQYST. The CDR3 as a whole reads CASSSGQYSTIYF.

This clone was found a few times. From the germline J gene comes the end of the CDR3, since the read stops 3 residues before it. The rearrangement links TRBV2 to TRBJ2-1, with 8 bases aligning to TRBD2. V lost 2 bases, J lost 4 bases, and 7 bases stayed unmatched. The germline V gene has CDR1 SNHLY and CDR2 FYNNEI. CDR3 length: 16 residues. CDR3 amino acids: CASSEFAGGSYNEQFF. The CDR3 bases that were read are TGTGCCAGCAGTGAATTTGCGGGAGGATCTTACAATGAG.

This clone was seen a few times. Sequencing ends 3 residues short of the CDR3 end; the germline J gene provides the rest. The chain uses TRBV19 and TRBJ2-1; 7 nucleotides agree with TRBD1. The CDR3 is 15 residues long. Germline lookup yields CDR1 LNHDA and CDR2 SQIVND (reference sequence). Unmatched junction bases numbered 7, after V lost 5 bases and J lost 3 bases. The CDR3 spells CASSSTDRFYNEQFF. The part of the CDR3 DNA that was read is TGTGCCAGTAGTTCGACGGACAGGTTCTACAATGAG.

This clone was counted only a few times. With the read ending 3 residues before the CDR3 end, the germline J gene is used to fill in that end. V and J are TRBV19 and TRBJ2-5; D is possibly TRBD2 (8 bases). This CDR3 is built from 21 residues. Germline V gives CDR1 LNHDA, CDR2 SQIVND (reference sequence). V was cut by 3 bases and J by 2 bases, with 31 bases left in between. This chain's CDR3 is CASSIFDRDSRTSGFQETQYF. The covered CDR3 bases are TGTGCCAGTAGTATCTTCGACCGGGACAGCCGAACTAGCGGTTTTCAAGAGACC.

This clone was observed a few times. Read coverage stops 3 residues before the CDR3 terminus; the germline J gene supplies the remainder. This chain connects TRBV13 to TRBJ2-5; 7 bases are shared with TRBD2. From germline, CDR1 is PRHDT and CDR2 FYEKMQ (reference sequence). The J segment lost 0 bases and the V segment lost 8 bases, leaving 6 bases of the junction unmatched. The CDR3 is 14 residues long. The part of the CDR3 DNA that was read is TGTGCCAGCGCGCCTAGCGGATACCAAGAGACC. Translating it yields CASAPSGYQET. The whole CDR3 region reads CASAPSGYQETQYF.

The table lists this clone with a few counts. Sequencing ends 3 residues short of the CDR3 end; the germline J gene provides the rest. The V gene is TRBV19, the J gene TRBJ2-3, with TRBD2 matching 9 bases. The CDR3 is 15 amino acids. The germline CDR1 and CDR2 sequences are LNHDA and SQIVND (reference sequence). The trim removed 3 bases at V and 5 bases at J, leaving 6 bases unmatched. The CDR3 bases that were read are TGTGCCAGTAGTATTTTGACTAGCGGACAAGATACG. Protein sequence: CASSILTSGQDT. The whole CDR3 sequence is CASSILTSGQDTQYF. Drawing the rest from reference TRBV19 and TRBJ2-3, the complete variable domain is DGGITQSPKYLFRKEGQNVTLSCEQNLNHDAMYWYRQDPGQGLRLIYYSQIVNDFQKGDIAEGYSVSREKKESFPLTVTSAQKNPTAFYLCASSILTSGQDTQYFGPGTRLTVL.

Concerning this clone: The CDR3 extends 3 residues past the end of the read, so its final part is completed from the germline J gene. The chain joins TRBV2 to TRBJ2-7, with TRBD2 matching 9 bases. Germline V gene lookup returns CDR1 SNHLY and CDR2 FYNNEI. J was trimmed by 6 bases and V by 5 bases; bases with no gene match: 11. This CDR3 has 15 amino acids. Incomplete CDR3 DNA: TGTGCCAGCAGTCCCTGGGTAGCGGGAGTAGTCGAG. This codes for CASSPWVAGVVE. The full CDR3 sequence reads CASSPWVAGVVEQYF. Variable domain in full (rest from reference TRBV2 and TRBJ2-7): EPEVTQTPSHQVTQMGQEVILRCVPISNHLYFYWYRQILGQKVEFLVSFYNNEISEKSEIFDDQFSVERPDGSNFTLKIRSTKLEDSAMYFCASSPWVAGVVEQYFGPGTRLTVT.

This clone was seen at least ten times. Read sequence stops 3 residues before the CDR3 end, and the germline J gene provides the missing end. This sequence joins TRBV29-1 and TRBJ2-1; TRBD2 matches 12 bases. J was trimmed by 3 bases and V by 5 bases; bases with no gene match: 5. The length of the CDR3 is 15 residues. Germline V gene data show CDR1 as SQVTM and CDR2 as ANQGSEA. The sequenced CDR3 bases are TGCAGCGTTCCGACTAGCGGGAGTTTCTACAATGAG. Its protein is CSVPTSGSFYNE. The entire CDR3 is CSVPTSGSFYNEQFF.

At least ten counts were recorded for this clone. From the germline J gene comes the end of the CDR3, since the read stops 3 residues before it. The rearrangement links TRBV30 to TRBJ1-1; 8 bases match TRBD1. The junction had 3 bases not matched to a gene; V was cut back by 3 bases and J by 3 bases. The CDR3 spans 13 residues. Germline V gene lookup returns CDR1 GTSNPN and CDR2 SVGIG (reference sequence). CDR3 protein: CAWRADRDTEAFF. The part of the CDR3 DNA that was read is TGTGCCTGGAGGGCGGACAGGGACACTGAA. The full variable domain, completed using reference TRBV30 and TRBJ1-1, is SQTIHQWPATLVQPVGSPLSLECTVEGTSNPNLYWYRQAAGRGLQLLFYSVGIGQISSEVPQNLSASRPQDRQFILSSKKLLLSDSGFYLCAWRADRDTEAFFGQGTRLTVV.

The CDR3 here is CASSIDHSTGKNSGYTF. The CDR3 DNA, read in part, is TGTGCCAGTAGTATAGATCATTCGACAGGGAAGAACAGTGGC. The chain recombines TRBV19 with TRBJ1-2, with 7 bases that match TRBD1. Read data end 3 residues before the CDR3 end; the end is taken from the germline J gene. The CDR3 covers 17 residues. Trimming at V came to 0 bases and at J to 7 bases, leaving 14 bases not matched to a gene. From germline, CDR1 is LNHDA and CDR2 SQIVND (reference sequence).

As to this clone: The read ends 3 residues early relative to the CDR3; the germline J gene fills the gap. The chain couples TRBV2 to TRBJ2-1, with a weak D call TRBD1 (5 bases). V lost 9 bases and J lost 9, with 12 bases in between. The CDR3 spans 11 residues. Per the germline V gene, CDR1 is SNHLY and CDR2 is FYNNEI. The CDR3: CASTREAEQFF. CDR3 DNA, as far as it was read: TGTGCCAGTACCAGGGAAGCTGAG.

As concerns this clone: Coverage ceases 3 residues before the CDR3 finishes, and the germline J gene fills in the end. The V call is TRBV20-1, the J call TRBJ2-5; TRBD1 might be the D (6 bases). V shed 2 bases and J shed 5 bases, with 12 bases lying between them. The CDR3 is 13 amino acids. In germline, CDR1 is DFQATT, CDR2 SNEGSKA (reference sequence). The sequenced part of the CDR3 DNA is TGCAGTGCTAGACTGGACAGTAGGGAGACC. Translation gives CSARLDSRET. The CDR3 as a whole reads CSARLDSRETQYF.

A few counts support this clone. The read is 3 residues too short to cover the CDR3 end, so that end is filled in from the germline J gene. V is TRBV5-1 and J is TRBJ2-2, with D tentatively TRBD2 (6 bases). V was clipped by 1 base and J by 0 bases, with 10 bases between them. CDR3 size: 16 residues. Germline CDR1 reads SGHRS; CDR2 reads YFSETQ. The part of the CDR3 DNA that was read is TGCGCCAGCAGCTTGCGGGGACTCCCGAACACCGGGGAG. Translation: CASSLRGLPNTGE. From start to end, the CDR3 is CASSLRGLPNTGELFF.

Concerning this clone itself: The DNA ends 3 residues before the CDR3 does, and the rest of the CDR3 is filled in from the germline J gene. The chain joins TRBV11-2 to TRBJ2-7; 9 nucleotides agree with TRBD2. The CDR3 is 15 amino acids. The V and J ends lost 1 base and 5 bases, in that order; junction bases with no gene match: 6. Germline lookup yields CDR1 SGHAT and CDR2 FQNNGV. This CDR3 reads CASSLVSGRLHEQYF. CDR3 DNA (partial): TGTGCCAGCAGCTTAGTTAGCGGGAGACTCCACGAG.

Only a few counts were recorded for this clone. The CDR3 reads CASSEAHRVSQPQHF. The CDR3 DNA, read in part, is TGTGCCAGCAGTGAAGCGCACAGGGTAAGTCAGCCC. The chain joins TRBV6-1 to TRBJ1-5; D is possibly TRBD1 (6 bases). The read halts 3 residues ahead of the CDR3 end, with the missing end drawn from the germline J gene. The V gene lost 0 bases and the J gene lost 6 bases, with 12 bases spanning the gap. The CDR3 contains 15 residues. Germline CDR1 MNHNS, CDR2 SASEGT.

This clone was found a few times. The read ends 3 residues shy of where the CDR3 ends; the end is completed using the germline J gene. The rearrangement joins TRBV30 to TRBJ2-4; TRBD2 is a possible D gene (6 bases). The ends were cut back, 3 bases at V and 0 bases at J, with 12 bases in the middle. This CDR3 contains 15 residues. Germline V gene data show CDR1 as GTSNPN and CDR2 as SVGIG (reference sequence). The part of the CDR3 DNA that was read is TGTGCCTGGAGCCGGGACTCCTTAGCCAAAAACATT. Protein: CAWSRDSLAKNI. Given in full, the CDR3 is CAWSRDSLAKNIQYF.

This clone was seen more than once but under ten times. The read terminates 3 residues ahead of where the CDR3 ends, so the germline J gene completes it. The chain recombines TRBV7-8 with TRBJ1-5; possible D gene TRBD1, 6 bases. V was shortened by 1 base and J by 7 bases, with 8 bases between the two germline ends. The CDR3 loop spans 13 amino acids. CDR1 and CDR2 from the germline V gene are SGHVS and FQNEAQ. The sequenced part of the CDR3 DNA is TGTGCCAGCAGCTTAGACAGGGAACAGCCC. It codes for CASSLDREQP. The entire CDR3 is CASSLDREQPQHF. The full variable domain, its missing parts supplied by reference TRBV7-8 and TRBJ1-5, is GAGVSQSPRYKVAKRGQDVALRCDPISGHVSLFWYQQALGQGPEFLTYFQNEAQLDKSGLPSDRFFAERPEGSVSTLKIQRTQQEDSAVYLCASSLDREQPQHFGDGTRLSIL.

Concerning this clone itself: The CDR3 end lies 3 residues beyond the end of the read and is filled in from the germline J gene. This chain uses TRBV7-2 with TRBJ1-5; D uncertain. Germline CDR1 and CDR2: SGHTA and FQGNSA. The length of the CDR3 is 13 residues. Trimming cost V 3 bases and J 6 bases, with 9 bases left between them. The covered CDR3 bases are TGTGCCAGCAGCTTCCGAGCACTTCAGCCC. Translating it yields CASSFRALQP. The CDR3 reads in full as CASSFRALQPQHF. The full variable domain, with the rest looked up from reference TRBV7-2 and TRBJ1-5, is GAGVSQSPSNKVTEKGKDVELRCDPISGHTALYWYRQSLGQGLEFLIYFQGNSAPDKSGLPSDRFSAERTGGSVSTLTIQRTQQEDSAVYLCASSFRALQPQHFGDGTRLSIL.